The text below deals with one T cell receptor beta chain. Seattle cases were enrolled at active infection and followed longitudinally. Per the original data handling: Amplification from reference gene primers served as the basis for estimated nucleated cell counts. Sequenced by immunoSEQ multiplex PCR; TCRdb stores in-frame clones only, minus some. V, J and clone size reflect that table, while D and trimming were determined from the DNA. There are tens of thousands of clones in the sample; 84% occur only once, and about 9.1% lies in the top ten. CDR1 is SEHNR and CDR2 is FQNEAQ in the germline V gene (reference sequence). This CDR3 has 15 amino acids. V shed 4 bases and J 4 bases; nucleotides not matched to a gene: 5. The entry originates in a study of blood T cell repertoires in COVID-19. The wider study: The United States, Italy and Spain provided the acute and convalescent COVID-19 samples.

Material for sequencing was peripheral blood. This chain links TRBV7-9 with TRBJ2-7, with 12 bases matching TRBD1. The TCR originated in a man older than 75 with COVID-19, enrolled during active disease. CDR3 sequence (DNA): TGTGCCAGCAGCTCGGGGACAGGGGGCAGGTACGAGCAGTACTTC. Residues: CASSSGTGGRYEQYF.